The TCR beta chain under discussion was sequenced for a study of identical twins. General study findings and limits: Whereas memory repertoires showed no such difference, abundant cord blood beta clonotypes carried fewer insertions. Out-of-frame alpha sequences common to twins were enriched for low generation probability. Compared with models, monozygotic twins showed more out-of-frame TCR alpha sharing.

This clonotype was seen a few times. Its antigen is currently unknown. Healthy Caucasians, and only they, were the donors. TCRdb itself ran the 5' RACE reads through MiXCR, one entry per CDR3 protein. The profile shows approximately 700,000 distinct CDR3 sequences, roughly 6% of them singletons. The TCR comes from a man aged 18 to 35 in good health. Material: naive T cells sorted from blood.

CDR3 in DNA: TGTGCCAGCATCCCGATAGCGGGAGCGGAGACCCAGTACTTC. Protein product: CASIPIAGAETQYF. The rearrangement joins TRBV7-9 to TRBJ2-5; 9 bases agree with TRBD2. V was pared by 7 bases and J by 5 bases, with 8 bases of the junction left unmatched. Germline V lookup: CDR1 SEHNR, CDR2 FQNEAQ (reference sequence). This CDR3 has 14 residues.